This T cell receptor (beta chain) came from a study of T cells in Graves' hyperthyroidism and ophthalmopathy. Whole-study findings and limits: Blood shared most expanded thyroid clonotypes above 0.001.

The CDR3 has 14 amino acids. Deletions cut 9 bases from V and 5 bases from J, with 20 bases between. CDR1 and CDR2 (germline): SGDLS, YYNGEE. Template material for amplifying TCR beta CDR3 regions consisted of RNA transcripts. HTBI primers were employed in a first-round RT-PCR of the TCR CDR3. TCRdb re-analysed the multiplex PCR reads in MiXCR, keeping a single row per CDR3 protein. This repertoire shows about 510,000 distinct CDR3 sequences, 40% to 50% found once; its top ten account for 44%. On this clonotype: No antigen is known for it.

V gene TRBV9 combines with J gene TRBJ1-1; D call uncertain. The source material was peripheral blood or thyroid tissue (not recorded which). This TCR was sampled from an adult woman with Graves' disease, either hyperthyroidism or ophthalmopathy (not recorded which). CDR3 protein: CAISETPPGTEAFF. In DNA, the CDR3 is TGTGCCATCAGTGAGACTCCCCCGGGAACTGAAGCTTTCTTT.